This entry is about one T cell receptor beta chain. The target antigen is unknown. The data stem from a study of T-cell memory formation after mild COVID-19. Overall study context: Largely, TCR clusters stayed within a single donor. Study results and limitations: Among contracting clones, CD4+ were mainly CM/EM and CD8+ enriched in EMRA. Clones from the second wave (peaking day 37) had unconfirmed SARS-CoV-2 specificity. Prior to infection, memory already included some responding clones, suggesting cross-reactive memory joined.

This CDR3 region has 14 residues. Germline V gene data show CDR1 as DFQATT and CDR2 as SNEGSKA (reference sequence). J lost 4 bases, V lost 4 bases, and 2 bases had no gene match. TCRdb re-derived calls from the 5' RACE reads in MiXCR, one entry per CDR3 protein. Seen here are 350,000 or so distinct CDR3 sequences, more than 20% observed once, and the top ten hold roughly 23%. The rearrangement uses TRBV20-1 and TRBJ2-3; 13 positions agree with TRBD2. Sample: PBMCs or a T cell subset sorted from them (not recorded which). The receptor was isolated from a man aged 18 to 35 who had mild COVID-19 (a few samples of this study predate the infection). Cell type and time point are not known. The CDR3 spells CSATLAGGADTQYF. The CDR3 coding sequence is TGCAGTGCTACACTAGCGGGGGGGGCAGATACGCAGTATTTT.